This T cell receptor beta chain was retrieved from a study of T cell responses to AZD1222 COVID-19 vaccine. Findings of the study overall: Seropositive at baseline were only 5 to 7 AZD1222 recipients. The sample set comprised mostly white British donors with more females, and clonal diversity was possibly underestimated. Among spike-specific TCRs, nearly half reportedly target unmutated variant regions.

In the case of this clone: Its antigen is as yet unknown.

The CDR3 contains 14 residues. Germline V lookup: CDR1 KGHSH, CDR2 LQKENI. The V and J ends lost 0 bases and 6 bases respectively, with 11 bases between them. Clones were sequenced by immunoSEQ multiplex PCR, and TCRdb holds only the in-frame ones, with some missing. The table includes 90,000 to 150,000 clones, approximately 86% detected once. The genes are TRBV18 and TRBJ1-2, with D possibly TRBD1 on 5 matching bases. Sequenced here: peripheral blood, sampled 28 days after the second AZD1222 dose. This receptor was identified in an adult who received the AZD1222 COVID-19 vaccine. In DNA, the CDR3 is TGTGCCAGCTCACCACCGTTCGCGGGGGATGGCTACACCTTC. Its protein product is CASSPPFAGDGYTF. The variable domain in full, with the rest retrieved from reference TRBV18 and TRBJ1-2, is NAGVMQNPRHLVRRRGQEARLRCSPMKGHSHVYWYRQLPEEGLKFMVYLQKENIIDESGMPKERFSAEFPKEGPSILRIQQVVRGDSAAYFCASSPPFAGDGYTFGSGTRLTVV.